Described below is a single TCR beta chain sequence and its context. Its target is not known. One end of the junction varies from germline; a read error may be responsible. The study ran its PCR with 60 Vbeta and 13 Jbeta primers. In the original processing: Roughly 80 million unique TCR beta chains, 9 million to 14 million shared, were counted in a later analysis. Repertoires were generated with immunoSEQ multiplex PCR, while TCRdb's copy carries only in-frame clones and drops some. The DNA was the basis for D and trimming; V, J and clone size are from that table. This repertoire shows about 76,000 clones, 70% to 85% found once; its top ten account for over 2%. The sample belongs to a study of cytomegalovirus exposure and HLA in healthy donors. General study results and limits: Per a later analysis, roughly 17,000 TCR beta sequences showed association with HLA alleles at 0.05 false discovery rate. The dataset shows that most TCR sequences were rare, while some public TCRs occurred in many donors. Among immune exposure information, only CMV serostatus was available.

The germline V gene has CDR1 SGHRS and CDR2 YFSETQ. This CDR3 has 13 amino acids. Sequencing was done on a sample of PBMCs. V gene TRBV5-1 combines with J gene TRBJ1-5; D gene uncertain. The clonotype comes from a man aged 25-40 years in good health and CMV-seronegative. This chain's CDR3 is CASSLDGNQPQHF. CDR3 coding DNA: TGCGCCAGCAGCTTGGATGGCAACCAGCCCCAGCATTTT.